This T cell receptor (beta chain) originates from a study of technical replicates of blood from a few donors. V was trimmed by 4 bases and J by 11 bases, leaving 11 bases between them. The length of the CDR3 is 11 residues. Per the germline V gene, CDR1 is SEHNR and CDR2 is FQNEAQ (reference sequence). The table came from immunoSEQ multiplex PCR; TCRdb's copy has only in-frame clones and leaves some out. This table has over 65,000 clones, 98% appearing once. The receptor was isolated from a human donor in good health. The chain joins TRBV7-9 to TRBJ1-1; unclear D gene. Source material: T cells isolated from PBMCs. The chain's CDR3 is CASSSRWAAFF. CDR3 sequence (DNA): TGTGCCAGCAGCTCCCGGTGGGCGGCTTTCTTT. The full variable domain, with the rest looked up from reference TRBV7-9 and TRBJ1-1, is DTGVSQNPRHKITKRGQNVTFRCDPISEHNRLYWYRQTLGQGPEFLTYFQNEAQLEKSRLLSDRFSAERPKGSFSTLEIQRTEQGDSAMYLCASSSRWAAFFGQGTRLTVV.